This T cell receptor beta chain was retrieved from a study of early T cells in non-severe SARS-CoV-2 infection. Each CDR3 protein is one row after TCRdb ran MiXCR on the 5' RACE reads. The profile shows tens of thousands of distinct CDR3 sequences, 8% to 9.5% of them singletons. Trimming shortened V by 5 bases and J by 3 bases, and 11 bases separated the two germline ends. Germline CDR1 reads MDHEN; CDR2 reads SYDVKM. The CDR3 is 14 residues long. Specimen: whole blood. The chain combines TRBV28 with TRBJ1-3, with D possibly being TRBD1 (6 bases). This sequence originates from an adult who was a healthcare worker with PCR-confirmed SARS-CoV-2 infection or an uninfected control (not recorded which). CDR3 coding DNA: TGTGCCAGCAGTAAAGGACAGTTTGGAAACACCATATATTTT. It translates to CASSKGQFGNTIYF.